Ten or more counts support the clone carrying this T cell receptor beta chain. The antigen remains unidentified. The sample belongs to a study of neurological immune-mediated disorders. Study findings and constraints: The multiple sclerosis repertoire cluster was not associated with any clinical or MRI feature, with the authors stating that larger cohorts are needed. Phylogenetic grouping assigned the repertoires of 18 of 34 multiple sclerosis patients to one related-CDR3 cluster, which constitutes a possible signature.

TCRdb passed the 5' RACE reads through MiXCR, listing each CDR3 protein once. The sample carries roughly 120,000 distinct CDR3 sequences, approximately 3.2% recorded once. The sequenced material came from PBMCs. The receptor was isolated from a woman in her thirties with multiple sclerosis.

The CDR3 spells CASSRTSGGAVASTDTQYF. The CDR3 nucleotides are TGTGCCAGCAGCCGGACTAGCGGGGGGGCCGTAGCTAGCACAGATACGCAGTATTTT. The J gene is TRBJ2-3, the V gene TRBV12-3 or TRBV12-4, with 15 bases lining up with TRBD2. The CDR3 covers 19 residues. V shed 6 bases and J 0 bases; nucleotides not matched to a gene: 10.